Below are 19 T cell receptor beta chains sequenced from a single sample in a study of OX40 agonist ivuxolimab in advanced cancers. Clones were read by immunoSEQ multiplex PCR, and TCRdb kept only the in-frame ones, dropping some. The table shows approximately 100,000 clones, with 92% occurring only once. This specimen was CD4+ or CD8+ T cells sorted from blood, taken in a trial of the OX40 agonist ivuxolimab. These receptors came from an adult with an advanced solid tumor such as melanoma, head and neck, liver or kidney cancer.

The V call is TRBV11-3, the J call TRBJ2-3; 9 bases are a match to TRBD1. Per germline, CDR1 SGHNT and CDR2 YENEEA. The V gene end was trimmed by 1 base and the J gene end by 4 bases; junction bases not matched to a gene: 3. The CDR3 is 15 residues long. The CDR3, as DNA: TGTGCCAGCAGCTTAGGACAGGGGGAGGCAGATACGCAGTATTTT. Protein sequence: CASSLGQGEADTQYF.

The J gene is TRBJ2-5, the V gene TRBV27; the D gene could be TRBD1 or TRBD2 (6 bases each). CDR3 length: 14 residues. Germline CDR1 is MNHEY and CDR2 is SMNVEV (reference sequence). V lost 6 bases and J 2 bases, leaving 13 bases between the germline ends. CDR3 DNA sequence: TGTGCCAGCAGGGCACGAGGGGGGCAAGAGACCCAGTACTTC. Its protein is CASRARGGQETQYF.

Details on this clone: A read error may produce the germline difference seen at one junction end. The CDR3 reads CASSPNPPSTSWGQSDTQYF. The CDR3 bases are TGTGCTAGCAGCCCCAACCCCCCCAGCACTAGCTGGGGACAATCTGATACGCAGTATTTT. The chain joins TRBV7-7 to TRBJ2-3, with D perhaps being TRBD1 or TRBD2 (6 bases each). The CDR3 has 20 amino acids. Germline values: CDR1 SSHAT, CDR2 FNYEAQ (reference sequence).

V usage is TRBV30 and J usage is TRBJ2-7; D is uncertain. CDR1 is GTSNPN and CDR2 is SVGIG in the germline V gene (reference sequence). The CDR3 extends over 12 amino acids. V lost 4 bases, J lost 3 bases, and 10 bases lay in between. CDR3 sequence: CAWISPGYEQYF. The DNA for the CDR3 is TGTGCCTGGATCTCCCCCGGCTACGAGCAGTACTTC.

The chain has TRBV4-2 and TRBJ1-1, with a possible D match to TRBD1 (5 bases). CDR1 and CDR2 (germline): LGHNA, YNFKEQ. The CDR3 is 12 amino acids. V was cut by 3 bases and J by 11 bases, with 13 bases left in between. The CDR3 nucleotides are TGTGCCAGCAGCCAGGCAAAGGACAATGCTTTCTTT. Translated, it gives CASSQAKDNAFF.

This chain uses TRBV15 with TRBJ2-7, with 9 bases lining up with TRBD1. The CDR3 is 17 amino acids. Germline-derived CDR1 and CDR2 are LNHNV and YYDKDF (reference sequence). J was trimmed by 5 bases and V by 1 base; bases with no gene match: 12. CDR3 loop: CATSRATRQGVPNEQYF. The DNA of the CDR3 is TGTGCCACCAGCAGAGCAACCCGACAGGGGGTCCCTAACGAGCAGTACTTC.

The V gene is TRBV11-3, the J gene TRBJ2-7; TRBD2 matches 11 bases. This CDR3 region has 16 residues. Trimming cost V 6 bases and J 4 bases; bases outside gene matches: 11. Looked up from germline, CDR1 is SGHNT and CDR2 is YENEEA. CDR3 sequence (DNA): TGTGCCAGCAGTTATCTAGCGGGAGGAGGAGGGTACGAGCAGTACTTC. Residues: CASSYLAGGGGYEQYF. The full variable domain, in which reference TRBV11-3 and TRBJ2-7 provide the parts outside the CDR3, is EAGVVQSPRYKIIEKKQPVAFWCNPISGHNTLYWYLQNLGQGPELLIRYENEEAVDDSQLPKDRFSAERLKGVDSTLKIQPAELGDSAVYLCASSYLAGGGGYEQYFGPGTRLTVT.

This chain connects TRBV7-9 to TRBJ2-1; D is perhaps TRBD2 (6 bases). Germline CDR1 reads SEHNR; CDR2 reads FQNEAQ (reference sequence). V was cut by 3 bases and J by 8 bases, with 11 bases left in between. The CDR3 is made up of 13 amino acids. The CDR3 is CASSFVGGDEQFF. The CDR3 bases are TGTGCCAGCAGCTTCGTGGGGGGTGATGAGCAGTTCTTC.

This chain links TRBV11-1 with TRBJ2-1, with TRBD2 identical over 13 bases. CDR1 is SGHAT and CDR2 is FQDESV in the germline V gene (reference sequence). Germline trimming cut 5 bases from V and 8 bases from J; bases unmatched to any gene: 6. This CDR3 region has 15 residues. The CDR3 sequence: CASSLGLAGAHEQFF. CDR3 DNA sequence: TGTGCCAGCAGCCTAGGACTAGCGGGAGCCCATGAGCAGTTCTTC. Using reference TRBV11-1 and TRBJ2-1 for the parts outside the CDR3, the full variable domain is EAEVAQSPRYKITEKSQAVAFWCDPISGHATLYWYRQILGQGPELLVQFQDESVVDDSQLPKDRFSAERLKGVDSTLKIQPAELGDSAMYLCASSLGLAGAHEQFFGPGTRLTVL.

The chain carries TRBV10-1 and TRBJ2-7, with 7 bases lining up with TRBD2. Per germline, CDR1 WNHNN and CDR2 SYGVQD (reference sequence). V was clipped by 0 bases and J by 0 bases; unmatched bases: 5. This CDR3 contains 16 residues. The CDR3 DNA sequence: TGCGCCAGCAGTGAGTCGAGGGCTAGCGGCTCCTACGAGCAGTACTTC. Translating gives CASSESRASGSYEQYF.

The genes are TRBV5-1 and TRBJ2-3; 10 nucleotides match TRBD2. Germline assignment: CDR1 SGHRS and CDR2 YFSETQ. The CDR3 extends over 15 amino acids. V trimming: 3 bases; J trimming: 3 bases; junction bases outside the gene matches: 4. In DNA, the CDR3 is TGCGCCAGCAGCTCGGGACTAGCGAGAACAGATACGCAGTATTTT. It encodes CASSSGLARTDTQYF. Using reference TRBV5-1 and TRBJ2-3 for the parts outside the CDR3, the full variable domain is KAGVTQTPRYLIKTRGQQVTLSCSPISGHRSVSWYQQTPGQGLQFLFEYFSETQRNKGNFPGRFSGRQFSNSRSEMNVSTLELGDSALYLCASSSGLARTDTQYFGPGTRLTVL.

The genes are TRBV2 and TRBJ2-5; either TRBD1 or TRBD2 may fit D (5 bases each). The V gene lost 6 bases and the J gene lost 3 bases, with 11 bases spanning the gap. Germline values: CDR1 SNHLY, CDR2 FYNNEI. This CDR3 comprises 13 residues. CDR3 loop: CASSPGREETQYF. The CDR3 DNA reads as TGTGCCAGCAGCCCGGGGCGCGAAGAGACCCAGTACTTC.

This chain connects TRBV6-1 to TRBJ2-7; 13 bases are a match to TRBD2. Germline V gene lookup returns CDR1 MNHNS and CDR2 SASEGT. The CDR3 loop spans 14 amino acids. After removal of 7 bases from V and 2 bases from J, the junction contained 2 bases not matched to a gene. As DNA, the CDR3 is TGTGCCAGCATTGGGACTAGCGGGACCTACGAGCAGTACTTC. Amino acids: CASIGTSGTYEQYF.

J is TRBJ1-6 and V is TRBV23-1; D is perhaps TRBD1 (6 bases). TRBV23-1 is an ORF, and what it does is uncertain. The CDR3 extends over 18 amino acids. V lost 1 base and J 7 bases, leaving 20 bases between the germline ends. This chain's CDR3 is CASSQWGGGPRGNSPLHF. DNA for the CDR3: TGCGCCAGCAGTCAATGGGGGGGCGGGCCCCGCGGGAATTCACCCCTCCACTTT.

The rearrangement uses TRBV11-2 and TRBJ2-7, with 7 bases fitting TRBD1. After removal of 5 bases from V and 4 bases from J, the junction contained 11 bases not matched to a gene. Looked up from germline, CDR1 is SGHAT and CDR2 is FQNNGV. The CDR3 totals 15 residues. CDR3: CASSPTLRGLYEQYF. The CDR3 DNA follows: TGTGCCAGCAGCCCCACTCTGAGGGGGCTTTACGAGCAGTACTTC.

V and J are TRBV6-6 and TRBJ2-2; 10 bases align to TRBD2. The germline gives CDR1 MNHNY, CDR2 SVGAGI (reference sequence). The CDR3 covers 16 residues. The J segment lost 5 bases and the V segment lost 6 bases, leaving 9 bases of the junction unmatched. CDR3 residues: CASRPGLAALTGELFF. The CDR3 nucleotides are TGTGCCAGCAGACCTGGACTAGCGGCGTTAACCGGGGAGCTGTTTTTT.

The V and J genes are TRBV6-6 and TRBJ2-7; possible D gene TRBD2, 6 bases. The CDR3 consists of 14 residues. Germline CDR1 reads MNHNY; CDR2 reads SVGAGI (reference sequence). Trimming removed 6 bases at V and 0 bases at J, with 12 bases between. The CDR3 sequence is CASRPGTVSYEQYF. In nucleotides, the CDR3 is TGTGCCAGCAGGCCTGGGACTGTCTCCTACGAGCAGTACTTC.

The rearrangement joins TRBV6-1 to TRBJ2-2, with D tentatively TRBD1 (6 bases). This CDR3 is built from 15 residues. Germline V gene data show CDR1 as MNHNS and CDR2 as SASEGT. Trimming cost V 3 bases and J 6 bases, with 14 bases left between them. The CDR3 loop is CASSERQGWSGELFF. CDR3 sequence (DNA): TGTGCCAGCAGTGAGAGGCAGGGGTGGTCCGGGGAGCTGTTTTTT.

V gene TRBV25-1 combines with J gene TRBJ2-5; the D gene is possibly TRBD1 (5 bases). The CDR3 extends over 14 amino acids. Trimming shortened V by 6 bases and J by 5 bases, and 16 bases separated the two germline ends. Germline assignment: CDR1 MGHDK and CDR2 SYGVNS. CDR3 sequence reads: CASSPRIGAETQYF. The CDR3 nucleotides are TGTGCCAGCAGCCCCCGCATAGGGGCGGAGACCCAGTACTTC.